This record concerns one TCR beta chain sequence. What it binds is not known. In the PCR, 60 Vbeta and 13 Jbeta primers were used. Clones were sequenced by immunoSEQ multiplex PCR, and TCRdb holds only the in-frame ones, with some missing. The sample lists 150,000 to 200,000 clones; more than 75% were seen once. Donors consisted of healthy bone marrow donors. After removal of 6 bases from V and 2 bases from J, the junction contained 7 bases not matched to a gene. Per germline, CDR1 MNHEY and CDR2 SVGAGI. The CDR3 consists of 15 residues. The data derive from a study of cytomegalovirus exposure and HLA in healthy donors. Study conclusions and caveats: Earlier findings revealed that most TCR beta V segments proved productive either about 87% or about 30% of the time.

The sequencing input was PBMCs. This clonotype was obtained from a woman aged 25 to 39 in good health and CMV-seropositive. The V gene is TRBV6-5, the J gene TRBJ2-1; TRBD1 matches at 7 bases. The CDR3 region has the DNA TGTGCCAGCAGAACCCGGGACAGAGCCTACAATGAGCAGTTCTTC. Translated, it gives CASRTRDRAYNEQFF.